The entry that follows covers one T cell receptor beta chain sequence. The target antigen is unknown. MiXCR was run by TCRdb on the 5' RACE reads, yielding one entry per CDR3 protein. The data show hundreds of thousands of distinct CDR3 sequences, about a fifth seen once. This record belongs to a study of T-cell memory formation after mild COVID-19. Study observations and caveats: Pre-infection memory showed some responding clones, and this suggested that cross-reactive memory joined.

Trimming pared 2 bases from V and 1 base from J, leaving 11 bases between. Looked up from germline, CDR1 is KGHSH and CDR2 is LQKENI. CDR3 size: 15 residues. The clonotype was recovered from an adult woman who had mild COVID-19 (a few samples of this study predate the infection). Cell type and time point are not known. Sequencing was performed on PBMCs or a T cell subset sorted from them (not recorded which). The chain carries TRBV18 and TRBJ1-1, with D perhaps matching TRBD1 (5 bases). As DNA, the CDR3 is TGTGCCAGCTCACCAGGGAACAGGCCGAACACTGAAGCTTTCTTT. It codes for CASSPGNRPNTEAFF.